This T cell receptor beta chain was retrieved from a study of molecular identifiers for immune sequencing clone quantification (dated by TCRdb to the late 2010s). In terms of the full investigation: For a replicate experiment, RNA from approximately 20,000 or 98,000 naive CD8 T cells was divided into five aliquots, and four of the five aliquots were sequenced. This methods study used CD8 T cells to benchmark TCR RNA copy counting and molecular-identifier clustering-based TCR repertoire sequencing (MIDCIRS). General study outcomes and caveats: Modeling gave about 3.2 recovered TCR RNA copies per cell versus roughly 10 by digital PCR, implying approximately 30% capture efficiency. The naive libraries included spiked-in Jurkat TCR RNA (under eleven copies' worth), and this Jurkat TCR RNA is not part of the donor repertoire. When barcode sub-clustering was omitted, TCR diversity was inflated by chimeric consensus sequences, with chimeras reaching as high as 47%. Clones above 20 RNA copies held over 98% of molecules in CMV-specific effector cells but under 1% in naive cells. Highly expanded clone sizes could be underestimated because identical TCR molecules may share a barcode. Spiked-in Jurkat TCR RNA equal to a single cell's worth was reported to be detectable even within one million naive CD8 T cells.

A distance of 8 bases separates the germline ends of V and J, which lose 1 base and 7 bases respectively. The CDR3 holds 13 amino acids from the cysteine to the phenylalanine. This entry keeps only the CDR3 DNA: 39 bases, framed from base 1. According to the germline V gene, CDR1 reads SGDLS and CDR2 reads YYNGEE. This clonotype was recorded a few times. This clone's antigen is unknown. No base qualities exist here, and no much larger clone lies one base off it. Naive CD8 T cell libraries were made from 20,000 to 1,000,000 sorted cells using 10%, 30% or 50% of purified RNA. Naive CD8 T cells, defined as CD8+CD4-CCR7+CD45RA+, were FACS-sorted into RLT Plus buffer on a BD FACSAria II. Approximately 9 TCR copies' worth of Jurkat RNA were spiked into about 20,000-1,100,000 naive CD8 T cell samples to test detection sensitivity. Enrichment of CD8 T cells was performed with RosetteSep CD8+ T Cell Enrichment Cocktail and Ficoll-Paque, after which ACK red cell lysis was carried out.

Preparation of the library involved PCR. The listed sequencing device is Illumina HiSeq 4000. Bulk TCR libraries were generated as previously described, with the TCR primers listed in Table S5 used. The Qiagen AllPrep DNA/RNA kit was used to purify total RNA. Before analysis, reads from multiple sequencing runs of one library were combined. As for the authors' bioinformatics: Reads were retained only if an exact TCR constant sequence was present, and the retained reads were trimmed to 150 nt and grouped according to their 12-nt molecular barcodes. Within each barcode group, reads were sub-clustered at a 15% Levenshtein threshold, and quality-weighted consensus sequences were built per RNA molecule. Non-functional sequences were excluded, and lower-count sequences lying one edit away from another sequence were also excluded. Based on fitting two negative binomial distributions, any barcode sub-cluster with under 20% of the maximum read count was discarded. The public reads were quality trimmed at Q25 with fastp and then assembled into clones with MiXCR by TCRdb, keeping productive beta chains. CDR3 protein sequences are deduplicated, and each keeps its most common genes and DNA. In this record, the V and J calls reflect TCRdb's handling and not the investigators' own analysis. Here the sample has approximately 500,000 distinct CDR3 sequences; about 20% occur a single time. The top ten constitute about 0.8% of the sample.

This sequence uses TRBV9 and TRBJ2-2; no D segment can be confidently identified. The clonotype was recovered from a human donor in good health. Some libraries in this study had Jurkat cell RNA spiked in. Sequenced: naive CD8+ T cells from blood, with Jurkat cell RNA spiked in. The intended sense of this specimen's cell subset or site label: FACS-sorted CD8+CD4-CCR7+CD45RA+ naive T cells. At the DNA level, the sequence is TGTGCCAGCAGCGTACGGGCAGACGGGGAGCTGTTTTTT. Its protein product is CASSVRADGELFF.